The source of this TCR beta chain is a study of cytomegalovirus exposure and HLA in healthy donors. Details on this clone: Antigen unknown.

V was clipped by 6 bases and J by 4 bases, with 15 bases between them. The germline V gene encodes CDR1 MNHEY and CDR2 SVGAGI. This CDR3 has 14 amino acids. The PCR used 60 Vbeta and 13 Jbeta primers. This table comes from immunoSEQ multiplex PCR, and its TCRdb copy is limited to in-frame clones, with some not included. The sample records 150,000 to 200,000 clones, 82% being singletons. Study results and caveats: Most TCR sequences were uncommon, yet certain public TCRs appeared in many donors. Among donors in an Asian-associated ancestry cluster, a later analysis reportedly found fewer N-insertions than the approximately 670-donor mean.

Material for sequencing was PBMCs. The genes are TRBV6-5 and TRBJ1-1; maybe TRBD1 (6 bases). The source of this sequence is a girl between 5 and 17 years old in good health and CMV-seropositive. In DNA, the CDR3 is TGTGCCAGCAGCATGGGACAAGAGCTCACTGAAGCTTTCTTT. Translation gives CASSMGQELTEAFF.